Below, 22 T cell receptor beta chains from the same sample are listed, as sequenced in a study of cytomegalovirus exposure and HLA in healthy donors. The PCR used 60 Vbeta and 13 Jbeta primers. The method was immunoSEQ multiplex PCR; TCRdb's version includes in-frame clones alone and lacks a portion of them. The sample shows around 97,000 clones, approximately 66% of them seen only once. Sequenced input: PBMCs. These TCRs come from a woman in her 50s in good health and CMV-seronegative.

The gene calls are TRBV2 and TRBJ2-3; 10 bases align to TRBD2. The length of the CDR3 is 19 residues. Germline CDR1 and CDR2: SNHLY and FYNNEI. V gave up 5 bases and J gave up 1 base; unmatched junction bases: 15. The CDR3 reads CASSTKALAGVLRTDTQYF. CDR3 bases: TGTGCCAGCAGTACGAAGGCCCTAGCGGGGGTACTTCGCACAGATACGCAGTATTTT. Combining the CDR3 with reference TRBV2 and TRBJ2-3 gives the whole variable domain EPEVTQTPSHQVTQMGQEVILRCVPISNHLYFYWYRQILGQKVEFLVSFYNNEISEKSEIFDDQFSVERPDGSNFTLKIRSTKLEDSAMYFCASSTKALAGVLRTDTQYFGPGTRLTVL.

Here the CDR3 reads CASSLSGAVQPQHF. The DNA of the CDR3 is TGTGCCAGCAGTTTATCAGGGGCGGTTCAGCCCCAGCATTTT. This chain links TRBV28 with TRBJ1-5, with D possibly TRBD1 on 6 matching bases. Trimming removed 1 base at V and 6 bases at J, with 10 bases between. The CDR3 is 14 amino acids. Germline lookup yields CDR1 MDHEN and CDR2 SYDVKM.

This clone was detected only once. CDR3 sequence (DNA): TGTGCCAGCAGTTACTTGGGACAGGGATTTAATTCACCCCTCCACTTT. This encodes CASSYLGQGFNSPLHF. V usage is TRBV6-5 and J usage is TRBJ1-6; 9 nucleotides agree with TRBD1. Germline CDR1 MNHEY, CDR2 SVGAGI. The J segment lost 6 bases and the V segment lost 1 base, leaving 4 bases of the junction unmatched. This CDR3 has 16 residues.

This rearrangement joins TRBV7-9 to TRBJ2-5, with D perhaps TRBD1 (5 bases). V lost 1 base to trimming and J lost 5 bases, with 14 bases between them. Germline V gene sequence: CDR1 SEHNR, CDR2 FQNEAQ (reference sequence). The CDR3 runs to 15 residues. CDR3 DNA: TGTGCCAGCAGCTTAGTAGCAGGGATGTTGGAGACCCAGTACTTC. Protein product: CASSLVAGMLETQYF.

The chain joins TRBV9 to TRBJ2-1; 13 nucleotides align to TRBD2. V shed 3 bases, J shed 0 bases, and the junction held 9 bases outside the gene matches. Germline V gene sequence: CDR1 SGDLS, CDR2 YYNGEE. This CDR3 comprises 19 residues. This chain's CDR3 is CASSASGTSGDISYNEQFF. The CDR3 region has the DNA TGTGCCAGCAGCGCCTCCGGGACTAGCGGGGATATCTCCTACAATGAGCAGTTCTTC.

The chain employs TRBV9 and TRBJ1-4; 9 bases match TRBD1. This CDR3 comprises 15 residues. V was clipped by 0 bases and J by 5 bases; unmatched bases: 2. The germline gives CDR1 SGDLS, CDR2 YYNGEE. CDR3 sequence: CASSVGGTGNEKLFF. In DNA form, the CDR3 reads TGTGCCAGCAGCGTAGGGGGGACAGGGAATGAAAAACTGTTTTTT.

The V call is TRBV7-9, the J call TRBJ2-3, with D tentatively TRBD2 (5 bases). The CDR3 is made up of 16 amino acids. Germline-derived CDR1 and CDR2 are SEHNR and FQNEAQ (reference sequence). V lost 3 bases and J 3 bases, leaving 16 bases between the germline ends. CDR3 DNA: TGTGCCAGCAGCTTGTATAGGACTGTGAGGACAGATACGCAGTATTTT. Its protein is CASSLYRTVRTDTQYF.

This clone was seen more than once but under ten times. The rearrangement links TRBV25-1 to TRBJ2-2; a possible D gene is TRBD2 (7 bases). From germline, CDR1 is MGHDK and CDR2 SYGVNS. V lost 8 bases to trimming and J lost 4 bases, with 26 bases between them. The CDR3 has 18 amino acids. Here the CDR3 reads CASAAAAGAGAPTGELFF. The CDR3 coding sequence is TGTGCCAGCGCCGCGGCCGCGGGTGCGGGGGCCCCCACCGGGGAGCTGTTTTTT.

The chain couples TRBV7-9 to TRBJ2-3, with 11 nucleotides matching TRBD2. The germline V gene encodes CDR1 SEHNR and CDR2 FQNEAQ (reference sequence). The J segment lost 5 bases and the V segment lost 9 bases, leaving 16 bases of the junction unmatched. The CDR3 is made up of 17 amino acids. The CDR3 here is CARRIPNSGRVGDTQYF. The CDR3 DNA follows: TGTGCCAGACGGATCCCAAATAGCGGGAGGGTTGGAGATACGCAGTATTTT. Full variable domain (rest looked up from reference TRBV7-9 and TRBJ2-3): DTGVSQNPRHKITKRGQNVTFRCDPISEHNRLYWYRQTLGQGPEFLTYFQNEAQLEKSRLLSDRFSAERPKGSFSTLEIQRTEQGDSAMYLCARRIPNSGRVGDTQYFGPGTRLTVL.

Only a few counts were recorded for this clone. The chain uses TRBV6-1 and TRBJ2-7; D may be TRBD2 (6 bases). CDR3 length: 14 residues. V was cut by 6 bases and J by 5 bases, with 17 bases left in between. Germline CDR1 and CDR2: MNHNS and SASEGT. The CDR3 DNA reads as TGTGCCAGCAGGACGCGGGGCAGGTCAGACGAGCAGTACTTC. Translating it yields CASRTRGRSDEQYF.

This chain joins TRBV14 and TRBJ2-1, with a possible D match to TRBD1 (6 bases). The CDR3 extends over 16 amino acids. From germline, CDR1 is SGHDN and CDR2 FVKESK. The V end lost 4 bases, the J end lost 0 bases, and 13 bases lay between the germline ends. The CDR3 region is CASSLGTLSSYNEQFF. Written as DNA, the CDR3 is TGTGCCAGCAGCCTAGGGACACTAAGCTCCTACAATGAGCAGTTCTTC.

Written as DNA, the CDR3 is TGTGCCAGCAGTTACTCTGACTTCCGTGCCGGGGAGACCCAGTACTTC. Translating it yields CASSYSDFRAGETQYF. V usage is TRBV6-6 and J usage is TRBJ2-5; D is unclear. Between the trimmed V and J ends, which lost 0 bases and 5 bases, there was a span of 16 bases. The CDR3 contains 16 residues. CDR1 is MNHNY, CDR2 SVGAGI, per germline (reference sequence).

This clone has just a few counts. V usage is TRBV11-2 and J usage is TRBJ2-2; D remains ambiguous. Germline values: CDR1 SGHAT, CDR2 FQNNGV. V was pared by 0 bases and J by 4 bases, with 6 bases between. The CDR3 extends over 14 amino acids. DNA of the CDR3: TGTGCCAGCAGCTTAGAACAGTTCACCGGGGAGCTGTTTTTT. Its translation: CASSLEQFTGELFF.

This sequence joins TRBV5-4 and TRBJ2-5; TRBD2 matches at 7 bases. J gave up 0 bases and V 1 base, and 3 bases lay outside the gene matches. The CDR3 loop spans 15 amino acids. Germline lookup yields CDR1 SGHNT and CDR2 YYREEE (reference sequence). CDR3 loop: CASSLYGGYQETQYF. CDR3 DNA sequence: TGTGCCAGCAGCTTGTACGGGGGGTACCAAGAGACCCAGTACTTC. The entire variable domain, with the rest obtained from reference TRBV5-4 and TRBJ2-5, is as follows: ETGVTQSPTHLIKTRGQQVTLRCSSQSGHNTVSWYQQALGQGPQFIFQYYREEENGRGNFPPRFSGLQFPNYSSELNVNALELDDSALYLCASSLYGGYQETQYFGPGTRLLVL.

The chain combines TRBV5-1 with TRBJ2-1; 14 bases align to TRBD2. The germline V gene encodes CDR1 SGHRS and CDR2 YFSETQ. Germline trimming cut 1 base from V and 7 bases from J; bases unmatched to any gene: 4. The CDR3 runs to 16 residues. CDR3 nucleotides: TGCGCCAGCAGCTTGCTCGGGACTAGCGGGAGAAATGAGCAGTTCTTC. Translation gives CASSLLGTSGRNEQFF.

The rearrangement uses TRBV11-2 and TRBJ2-1; a possible D gene is TRBD2 (7 bases). The germline V gene has CDR1 SGHAT and CDR2 FQNNGV. The CDR3 extends over 15 amino acids. V was clipped by 6 bases and J by 6 bases, with 18 bases between them. The CDR3 sequence is CASRNLAGALNEQFF. In DNA form, the CDR3 reads TGTGCCAGCAGGAACCTCGCGGGGGCCCTCAATGAGCAGTTCTTC.

CDR3 sequence: CAWSMGAFQGGQYF. The CDR3 nucleotides are TGTGCCTGGAGTATGGGAGCATTCCAGGGAGGGCAGTATTTT. The V and J genes are TRBV30 and TRBJ2-3; tentative D call: TRBD2 (6 bases). Per germline, CDR1 GTSNPN and CDR2 SVGIG (reference sequence). V was trimmed by 2 bases and J by 11 bases, leaving 20 bases between them. The CDR3 covers 14 residues.

This rearrangement joins TRBV5-1 to TRBJ2-5, with D tentatively TRBD1 (6 bases). Germline V gives CDR1 SGHRS, CDR2 YFSETQ. Between the trimmed V and J ends, which lost 4 bases and 5 bases, there was a span of 21 bases. This CDR3 spans 16 amino acids. CDR3 amino acids: CASSQQGIEGWETQYF. In nucleotides, the CDR3 is TGCGCCAGCAGCCAGCAGGGGATTGAGGGGTGGGAGACCCAGTACTTC.

V is TRBV5-5 and J is TRBJ1-1; 7 bases are a match to TRBD1. The CDR3 has 14 residues. The ends lost 3 bases at V and 11 bases at J; junction bases unmatched: 13. Germline lookup yields CDR1 SGHKS and CDR2 YYEKEE (reference sequence). The CDR3 DNA sequence: TGTGCCAGCAGCTCGGGCGACATGACAGGGCGGGCTTTCTTT. Amino acid sequence: CASSSGDMTGRAFF.

The chain uses TRBV4-1 and TRBJ2-2; D unresolved. This CDR3 is built from 12 residues. V was shortened by 2 bases and J by 8 bases, with 6 bases between the two germline ends. The germline gives CDR1 MGHRA, CDR2 YSYEKL. CDR3 DNA: TGCGCCAGCAGCCAACACCTAGGGGAGCTGTTTTTT. It encodes CASSQHLGELFF.

This clone was seen only a few times. The chain employs TRBV6-1 and TRBJ1-5; no reliable D call. The CDR3 consists of 15 residues. Looked up from germline, CDR1 is MNHNS and CDR2 is SASEGT. V was pared by 4 bases and J by 0 bases, with 10 bases between. In DNA, the CDR3 is TGTGCCAGCAGTGTTCCAGTCACTAGCAATCAGCCCCAGCATTTT. It yields the protein CASSVPVTSNQPQHF.

This clone was detected only once. The chain couples TRBV2 to TRBJ2-7; 7 nucleotides align to TRBD1. J gave up 4 bases and V 6 bases, and 3 bases lay outside the gene matches. CDR1 is SNHLY, CDR2 FYNNEI, per germline. The CDR3 totals 12 residues. The CDR3 sequence: CASSLTGYEQYF. Written as DNA, the CDR3 is TGTGCCAGCAGCCTGACAGGGTACGAGCAGTACTTC.